This T cell receptor (beta chain) came from a study of read filtering for tumor transcriptome and immune sequencing. Looking at the study overall: TCR-mapped reads were about 4 to 11 million with IR-seq versus about 85 to 1,300 with RNA-seq.

CDR1 MDHEN and CDR2 SYDVKM come from the germline V gene. The CDR3 spans 11 residues. Trimming took off 3 bases at V and 2 bases at J, with 2 bases between the two ends. This clonotype was recorded many times. Molecular barcoded adaptors covering alpha/delta and beta/gamma chains were used on roughly 400 ng RNA. TCRdb itself ran the reads through MiXCR, one entry per CDR3 protein. Of over 35,000 distinct CDR3 sequences listed, roughly 13% were seen once; the top ten hold 30%. The chain recombines TRBV28 with TRBJ2-7; D unclear. This clonotype originated in a donor aged 40 or over with multiple myeloma. Sequencing used a population of CD138-negative cells sorted from bone marrow. As DNA, the CDR3 is TGTGCCAGCAGTTTGGCCTACGAGCAGTACTTC. Protein: CASSLAYEQYF.